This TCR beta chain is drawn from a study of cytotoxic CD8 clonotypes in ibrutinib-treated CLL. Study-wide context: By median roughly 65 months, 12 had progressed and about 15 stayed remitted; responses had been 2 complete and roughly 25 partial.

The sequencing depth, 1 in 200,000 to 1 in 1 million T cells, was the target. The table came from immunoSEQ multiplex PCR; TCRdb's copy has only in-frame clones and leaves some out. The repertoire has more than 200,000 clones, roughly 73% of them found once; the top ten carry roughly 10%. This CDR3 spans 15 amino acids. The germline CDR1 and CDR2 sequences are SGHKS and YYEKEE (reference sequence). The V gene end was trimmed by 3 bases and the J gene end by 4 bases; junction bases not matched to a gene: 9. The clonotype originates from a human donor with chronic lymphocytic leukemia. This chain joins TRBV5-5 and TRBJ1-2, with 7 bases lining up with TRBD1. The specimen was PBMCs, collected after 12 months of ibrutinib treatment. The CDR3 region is CASSSTQGSSYGYTF. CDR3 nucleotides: TGTGCCAGCAGCTCCACACAGGGGAGCAGCTATGGCTACACCTTC. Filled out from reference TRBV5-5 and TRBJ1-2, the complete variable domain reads DAGVTQSPTHLIKTRGQQVTLRCSPISGHKSVSWYQQVLGQGPQFIFQYYEKEERGRGNFPDRFSARQFPNYSSELNVNALLLGDSALYLCASSSTQGSSYGYTFGSGTRLTVV.